This T cell receptor (beta chain) was captured by sequencing in a study of shared clonotypes between healthy human individuals (dated by TCRdb to about 2020). Study-wide context: Two women and a few men aged 18 to 49 years were included in the cohort. For each donor, CD4 naive and CD4 memory were each given three plates, CD8 naive was given two plates, and CD8 memory was given one plate. To estimate repertoire size and how much clonotype sharing occurs between individuals, the study deeply sequenced the blood TCR repertoires of about five healthy adults. To increase sequencing depth and limit assay-specific biases, TCR repertoire library preparation and sequencing were carried out by different laboratories using diverse techniques. Leukapheresis yielded between about 0.94 and 8.9 billion PBMCs per donor.

The germline V gene (reference sequence) provides CDR1 SGHNT and CDR2 YYREEE. Relative to germline, V is 5 bases shorter and J is 0 bases shorter, with 12 bases between their ends. Reading from cysteine to phenylalanine, the CDR3 counts 15 amino acids. Only the CDR3 part of the read is kept: 45 bases, read in frame from the first base. About this clone: The clone's antigen remains unknown. Per-base qualities were not stored, and no clone one base away is much larger.

General study outcomes and caveats: Incomplete sequencing was indicated by rarefaction of sorted-subset datasets, despite the large sequencing depth. Sampling was restricted to blood, and TCR repertoires in tissues likely differ from the TCR repertoires found in blood. Pairwise subsampling indicated that sequencing depth was expected to affect the degree of clonotype sharing among donors. When several donors were compared, the shared fraction of clonotypes was 5% to 6.5% for naive CD4, 3.5% to 4% for naive CD8, roughly 2.5% for memory CD4, and approximately 0.4% for memory CD8. Naive subsets generally had larger estimated clonotype richness than memory subsets did. Compared with non-shared clonotypes, clonotypes shared by all four sorted-subset donors had higher generation probabilities. Because the study included only a small number of donors, the genetic and exposure-history diversity represented was limited.

The donors were healthy, HIV-negative adults with no recently reported acute infections or vaccinations. Every donor was a Caucasian adult residing in Nashville, Tennessee, USA. CD4+ T cells were enriched by magnetic negative selection; naive cells were then positively selected on CD45RA, and the negative fraction formed the memory subset. Blood was obtained by leukapheresis, after which PBMCs were separated by Ficoll-Histopaque density gradient centrifugation and cryopreserved in liquid nitrogen vapor phase. Analytical flow cytometry was used to check the purity and quantity of every magnetically sorted T cell population. From each sorted fraction, genomic DNA was isolated and quantified by UV absorbance on a Nanodrop 2000c. Using the deep immunoSEQ assay, multiplex PCR amplified TCR CDR3 regions from genomic DNA. Extracted genomic DNA from each cell subset was distributed evenly across all wells of several immunoSEQ 96-well plates, and each plate was treated as a replicate. For sorted subsets, roughly 200 ng genomic DNA, equal to 25,000 to 35,000 T cell genomes, was loaded into each replicate PCR. The purified libraries were quantified using a Qubit 3.0 fluorometer, sized with a Bioanalyzer 2100, and then quantified again using the KAPA Library Quantification kit. A separate single-read 150-cycle Illumina NextSeq 550 flow cell was used to sequence each immunoSEQ 96-well plate. The study's processing was this. Because the immunoSEQ output included only junctional sequences and no quality scores, the filtering could not be the same as the filtering used for full-length reads. Sequences were annotated with PyIR, a Python wrapper for IgBLAST v1.9, using IMGT germline references to assign V/J genes and CDR3. Any read was removed if the V/J assignment was weak (E-value above 1e-6), the CDR3 was missing, or the read contained stop codons, out-of-frame junctions, or ambiguous translated residues. V3J clonotypes were defined as sequences sharing the same inferred V gene, J gene, and CDR3 amino acid sequence. The percentage overlap between two repertoires was calculated by dividing the number of shared unique clonotypes by the size of the smaller repertoire. Three approaches were used to assess repertoire richness: RTK rarefaction, the Chao1 estimator, and Recon v2.1 estimates of unobserved clonotypes. For all TCRbeta clonotypes obtained by the gDNA method from several donors, generation probabilities were computed with OLGA. TCRdb mirrors the immuneACCESS table, restricted to in-frame sequences. Some clones are absent from its copies; in checked studies, under half trace to an unresolved V gene, and the reason for the others is unknown. V, J and clone size reflect that table, while D and trimming were determined from the DNA. The sample table shows over a million clones, and 75% to 85% are seen once. Together, the top ten hold under 0.8% of the sample.

The TCR comes from a man younger than 35 in good health. Some clones in this sample may be carry-over from other donors' samples. The sample consisted of memory CD4+ T cells from PBMCs. What the cell subset or site label conveys for this sample: CD45RA-negative fraction. The chain links TRBV5-4 with TRBJ2-1; no D gene can be assigned with confidence. CDR3 reads: CASRAVGSSYNEQFF. The sequenced DNA is TGTGCCAGCAGGGCGGTCGGTAGCTCCTACAATGAGCAGTTCTTC. The reference TRBV5-4 and TRBJ2-1 proteins fill in what lies around the CDR3, so the full variable domain reads ETGVTQSPTHLIKTRGQQVTLRCSSQSGHNTVSWYQQALGQGPQFIFQYYREEENGRGNFPPRFSGLQFPNYSSELNVNALELDDSALYLCASRAVGSSYNEQFFGPGTRLTVL.